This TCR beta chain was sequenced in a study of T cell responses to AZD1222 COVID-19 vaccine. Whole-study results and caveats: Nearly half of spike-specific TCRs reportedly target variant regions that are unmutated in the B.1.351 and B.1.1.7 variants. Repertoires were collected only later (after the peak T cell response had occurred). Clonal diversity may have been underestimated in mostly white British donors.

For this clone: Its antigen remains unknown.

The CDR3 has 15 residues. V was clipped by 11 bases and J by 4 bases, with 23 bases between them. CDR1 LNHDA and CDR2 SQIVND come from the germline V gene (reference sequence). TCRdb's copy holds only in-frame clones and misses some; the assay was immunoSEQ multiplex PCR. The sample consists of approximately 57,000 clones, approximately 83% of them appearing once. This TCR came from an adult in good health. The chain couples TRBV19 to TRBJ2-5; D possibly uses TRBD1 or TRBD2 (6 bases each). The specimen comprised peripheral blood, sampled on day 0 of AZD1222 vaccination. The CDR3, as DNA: TGTGCCTCCTCTGAAGGAGGGGGGAACGGAGAGACCCAGTACTTC. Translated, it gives CASSEGGGNGETQYF.